This TCR beta chain derives from a study of blood T cell repertoires in COVID-19. Study in general: Samples taken during acute and convalescent COVID-19 were collected in the United States, Italy and Spain.

Assay: immunoSEQ multiplex PCR; the TCRdb copy retains only in-frame clones and omits some. The sample records some 230,000 clones, 82% being singletons. This CDR3 has 15 amino acids. Germline CDR1 reads MNHEY; CDR2 reads SMNVEV (reference sequence). Trimming took off 4 bases at V and 11 bases at J, with 21 bases between the two ends. V usage is TRBV27 and J usage is TRBJ1-5; a weak D match, TRBD1 (6 bases). Sequencing was carried out using peripheral blood. This receptor was taken from a woman older than 75 with COVID-19, enrolled during active disease. CDR3 nucleotide sequence: TGTGCCAGCAGTTCATTGACAGGCTCCTCAAGAACCCAGCATTTT. Protein product: CASSSLTGSSRTQHF.